This TCR beta chain was documented in a study of blood T cell repertoires in COVID-19. Libraries were prepared by immunoSEQ multiplex PCR; TCRdb keeps only in-frame clonotypes and omits some of them. The sample holds some 200,000 clones, 65% to 90% seen once. To note about this clone: Other DNA sequences from this sample encode an identical CDR3 as well.

Sequencing input: peripheral blood. This sequence originates from a man older than 75 with acute or convalescent COVID-19.

CDR3 nucleotides: TGCGCCAGCAGCTGGGAGGGCCTTGAGACCCAGTACTTC. This codes for CASSWEGLETQYF. This sequence joins TRBV5-1 and TRBJ2-5; the match to TRBD2 covers 7 bases. The CDR3 consists of 13 residues. V dropped 3 bases and J dropped 5; count of bases not matched to a gene: 4. Germline V gene sequence: CDR1 SGHRS, CDR2 YFSETQ.